The subject of this entry is one TCR beta chain. Its antigen is not identified. The sample belongs to a study of T cell responses to AZD1222 COVID-19 vaccine. Findings and caveats of the study: Reportedly, close to half of spike-specific TCRs are directed against unmutated variant regions.

The CDR3 totals 11 residues. The germline V and J ends were trimmed by 4 bases and 15 bases, with 13 bases remaining between them. Looked up from germline, CDR1 is SGHVS and CDR2 is FNYEAQ. The table came from immunoSEQ multiplex PCR; TCRdb's copy has only in-frame clones and leaves some out. Among around 120,000 clones listed, roughly nine tenths were seen once. The specimen comprised peripheral blood, sampled 28 days after the second AZD1222 dose. The receptor was isolated from an adult who received the AZD1222 COVID-19 vaccine. This rearrangement joins TRBV7-6 to TRBJ2-1, with a tentative D call TRBD2 (6 bases). CDR3 nucleotides: TGTGCCAGCAGCTCCCGGGGACTCAGGTTCTTC. Its protein product is CASSSRGLRFF.